Given below is one TCR beta chain in context. The PCR employed 60 Vbeta primers together with 13 Jbeta primers. The repertoire was sequenced with immunoSEQ multiplex PCR; TCRdb's copy has only in-frame clones and lacks some. The table has a few hundred thousand clones, 75% to 80% seen once. This sample was included in a study of cytomegalovirus exposure and HLA in healthy donors. The CDR3 runs to 15 residues. With V trimmed by 2 bases and J by 8 bases, 10 bases remained unmatched. Looked up from germline, CDR1 is SGHVS and CDR2 is FNYEAQ. This sequence was found in a man between 18 and 29 years old in good health and CMV-seronegative. The chain has TRBV7-6 and TRBJ1-1; 8 nucleotides match TRBD1. Material: PBMCs. The CDR3 here is CASSLNGQGVPEAFF. The CDR3 DNA reads as TGTGCCAGCAGCTTAAATGGACAGGGAGTACCCGAAGCTTTCTTT.